The 17 T cell receptor beta chains below come from one sample, sequenced in a study of cytomegalovirus exposure and HLA in healthy donors. The PCR employed 60 Vbeta primers together with 13 Jbeta primers. The repertoire was sequenced with immunoSEQ multiplex PCR; TCRdb's copy has only in-frame clones and lacks some. Of about 93,000 clones listed, 78% were seen once; the top ten hold about 3%. The sequenced sample consisted of PBMCs. The receptor set was obtained from a woman aged 40 to 49 in good health and CMV-seronegative.

J is TRBJ1-1 and V is TRBV28; D is uncertain. The CDR3 extends over 15 amino acids. Between the trimmed V and J ends, which lost 5 bases and 0 bases, there was a span of 13 bases. CDR1 and CDR2 from the germline V gene are MDHEN and SYDVKM. The chain's CDR3 is CASSLIPTVNTEAFF. The CDR3 DNA sequence: TGTGCCAGCAGTCTCATACCTACAGTGAACACTGAAGCTTTCTTT.

The V gene is TRBV7-3, the J gene TRBJ1-1; D remains ambiguous. The CDR3 extends over 13 amino acids. Germline lookup yields CDR1 SGHTA and CDR2 FQGTGA. V lost 6 bases, J lost 5 bases, and 13 bases lay in between. The CDR3 DNA reads TGTGCCAGCAGTAACTCAGGAGGGACTGAAGCTTTCTTT. Amino acids: CASSNSGGTEAFF.

A single count supports this clone. The genes are TRBV28 and TRBJ2-7; TRBD1 might be the D (7 bases). Deletions cut 7 bases from V and 1 base from J, with 17 bases between. CDR3 size: 15 residues. CDR1 is MDHEN and CDR2 is SYDVKM in the germline V gene. The CDR3 region is CASTLTGRMSYEQYF. CDR3 DNA: TGTGCCAGCACCTTGACAGGGAGGATGTCCTACGAGCAGTACTTC.

In its sample, this clone was seen once. This chain connects TRBV28 to TRBJ2-1, with 13 bases aligning to TRBD2. The CDR3 contains 17 residues. Germline V gene data show CDR1 as MDHEN and CDR2 as SYDVKM. V was pared by 4 bases and J by 8 bases, with 11 bases of the junction left unmatched. The CDR3 is CASSSTSGRTVRHEQFF. In nucleotides, the CDR3 is TGTGCCAGCAGTTCGACTAGCGGGAGGACAGTCCGCCATGAGCAGTTCTTC.

The chain has TRBV7-2 and TRBJ2-6, with TRBD1 matching 9 bases. Germline CDR1 SGHTA, CDR2 FQGNSA. This CDR3 spans 16 amino acids. Losses at the gene ends were 6 bases for V and 1 base for J; bases not matched to a gene: 4. The DNA of the CDR3 is TGTGCCAGCAGTACGACAGGGGGTTCTGGGGCCAACGTCCTGACTTTC. Protein product: CASSTTGGSGANVLTF. Complete variable domain (other parts from reference TRBV7-2 and TRBJ2-6): GAGVSQSPSNKVTEKGKDVELRCDPISGHTALYWYRQSLGQGLEFLIYFQGNSAPDKSGLPSDRFSAERTGGSVSTLTIQRTQQEDSAVYLCASSTTGGSGANVLTFGAGSRLTVL.

V is TRBV5-1 and J is TRBJ2-5, with TRBD2 matching over 11 bases. TRBJ2-7 matches the DNA end more closely, so the J call is doubtful. CDR3 length: 18 residues. CDR1 and CDR2 (germline): SGHRS, YFSETQ. In DNA, the CDR3 is TGCGCCAGCAGCGACGGACTAGCGGGTATTGGGGTAGGGTACGAGCAGTACTTC. It is translated as CASSDGLAGIGVGYEQYF.

The rearrangement uses TRBV6-6 and TRBJ1-2; D unclear. CDR3 length: 13 amino acids. The germline V and J ends were trimmed by 6 bases and 8 bases, with 16 bases remaining between them. Germline assignment: CDR1 MNHNY and CDR2 SVGAGI (reference sequence). The DNA of the CDR3 is TGTGCCAGCAGGGCGGGCCTATCAATGGGCTACACCTTC. Residues: CASRAGLSMGYTF.

The rearrangement joins TRBV20-1 to TRBJ2-1; no reliable D call. Per the germline V gene, CDR1 is DFQATT and CDR2 is SNEGSKA (reference sequence). V dropped 5 bases and J dropped 14 bases, with 13 bases sitting between them. There are 10 residues in the CDR3. This chain's CDR3 is CSAAEAKKFF. The CDR3 DNA sequence: TGCAGTGCTGCCGAAGCGAAGAAGTTCTTC.

Only a few counts were recorded for this clone. This rearrangement joins TRBV6-6 to TRBJ2-1, with D possibly being TRBD2 (6 bases). Germline-derived CDR1 and CDR2 are MNHNY and SVGAGI (reference sequence). The CDR3 length is 16 residues. Trimming stripped 2 bases from V and 0 bases from J, with 11 bases between. DNA for the CDR3: TGTGCCAGCAGTTACGGGAGCGGGCCCTCCTACAATGAGCAGTTCTTC. As protein: CASSYGSGPSYNEQFF.

The rearrangement uses TRBV7-2 and TRBJ2-1; 8 nucleotides match TRBD1. Germline CDR1 and CDR2: SGHTA and FQGNSA. V shed 3 bases, J shed 0 bases, and the junction held 1 base outside the gene matches. The CDR3 spans 15 residues. The CDR3, as DNA: TGTGCCAGCAGCTTTCAGGGGGCCTCCTACAATGAGCAGTTCTTC. This codes for CASSFQGASYNEQFF.

This chain uses TRBV5-6 with TRBJ2-1, with D possibly matching TRBD1 (7 bases). CDR1 is SGHDT, CDR2 YYEEEE, per germline. The CDR3 extends over 19 amino acids. V was pared by 7 bases and J by 14 bases, with 40 bases between. CDR3 sequence: CASAFKQGLTGAHGVKKFF. CDR3 sequence (DNA): TGTGCCAGCGCTTTTAAACAGGGGTTAACGGGAGCCCACGGAGTTAAGAAGTTCTTC.

The V and J genes are TRBV4-1 and TRBJ1-2; D not resolved. With 2 bases removed from V and 6 bases from J, the gap between germline ends came to 16 bases. Germline assignment: CDR1 MGHRA and CDR2 YSYEKL. The CDR3 runs 15 residues. The CDR3 sequence: CASSQPLVGRNGYTF. For the CDR3, the DNA is TGCGCCAGCAGCCAACCTCTGGTAGGGAGGAATGGCTACACCTTC.

The chain joins TRBV9 to TRBJ1-1; D possibly corresponds to TRBD1 (5 bases). Germline CDR1 and CDR2: SGDLS and YYNGEE. Trimming left V 1 base short and J 3 bases short, with 19 bases between. The CDR3 has 17 amino acids. CDR3 region: CASSVSAGRGRHTEAFF. The CDR3 DNA reads TGTGCCAGCAGCGTAAGCGCGGGACGGGGGAGGCACACTGAAGCTTTCTTT.

The rearrangement uses TRBV27 and TRBJ2-3; 11 positions agree with TRBD1. The trim removed 7 bases at V and 7 bases at J, leaving 10 bases unmatched. Germline CDR1 is MNHEY and CDR2 is SMNVEV (reference sequence). CDR3 length: 15 amino acids. The CDR3 DNA is TGTGCCAGCACCACCGGGACAGGGGGTTGGAATACGCAGTATTTT. Amino acids: CASTTGTGGWNTQYF.

V and J are TRBV2 and TRBJ1-3; no clear D. Trimming stripped 7 bases from V and 9 bases from J, with 25 bases between. Looked up from germline, CDR1 is SNHLY and CDR2 is FYNNEI. CDR3 length: 16 residues. This chain's CDR3 is CASTSPEGSWNGTIYF. The CDR3 bases are TGTGCCAGCACTTCCCCTGAGGGCTCCTGGAATGGCACCATATATTTT.

The J gene is TRBJ2-7, the V gene TRBV4-1; D remains ambiguous. Germline V gene data show CDR1 as MGHRA and CDR2 as YSYEKL. With 0 bases removed from V and 9 bases from J, the gap between germline ends came to 12 bases. The CDR3 sequence is 13 residues long. The CDR3: CASSQDETRGQYF. In DNA form, the CDR3 reads TGCGCCAGCAGCCAAGATGAAACTCGAGGGCAGTACTTC.

In this sample, this clone turned up once. The genes are TRBV2 and TRBJ2-3; TRBD2 agrees at 7 bases. This CDR3 has 14 amino acids. J gave up 1 base and V 6 bases, and 4 bases lay outside the gene matches. The germline CDR1 and CDR2 sequences are SNHLY and FYNNEI. CDR3 DNA sequence: TGTGCCAGCAGGGGAGGGTGGGGCACAGATACGCAGTATTTT. This sequence encodes CASRGGWGTDTQYF.